This TCR beta chain derives from a study of T cell responses to AZD1222 COVID-19 vaccine. Remarks on this clone: Its antigen is not identified.

Study-wide results and limits: Seropositive AZD1222 recipients at baseline numbered only 6 or 7. Repertoire samples came only from after the peak T cell response. Rises in breadth and depth of Spike-specific TCRs came after two AZD1222 doses.

The protocol was immunoSEQ multiplex PCR, while the TCRdb copy is restricted to in-frame clones and leaves out a portion. The sample shows more than 140,000 clones, more than 70% of them seen only once. CDR1 and CDR2 (germline): SGHRS, YFSETQ. The CDR3 sequence is 14 residues long. V was shortened by 4 bases and J by 4 bases, with 14 bases between the two germline ends. The sample here was peripheral blood, taken on day 0 of AZD1222 vaccination. This chain connects TRBV5-1 to TRBJ1-1; a possible D gene is TRBD1 (6 bases). The clonotype was recovered from an adult in good health. The CDR3 DNA is TGCGCCAGCAGCCGGACAACAGGGACCACTGAAGCTTTCTTT. Translated, it gives CASSRTTGTTEAFF.